The sequence of this TCR beta chain was determined in a study of OX40 agonist ivuxolimab in advanced cancers. Study results and limitations: Expanded clones belonging to CD8+ T cells outnumbered, on average, those of CD4+.

A remark on this clone: Antigen: not known.

Individuals having autoimmune disease history or systemic immunosuppression were not enrolled. The method was immunoSEQ multiplex PCR; TCRdb's version includes in-frame clones alone and lacks a portion of them. The table shows 60,000 to 75,000 clones, with 70% to 90% occurring only once. The J segment lost 7 bases and the V segment lost 3 bases, leaving 15 bases of the junction unmatched. Per germline, CDR1 LGHNA and CDR2 YNFKEQ. The CDR3 has 16 amino acids. This chain connects TRBV4-2 to TRBJ2-7; 7 bases fit TRBD2. This specimen was CD4+ or CD8+ T cells sorted from blood, taken in a trial of the OX40 agonist ivuxolimab. The TCR was taken from an adult with an advanced solid tumor such as melanoma, head and neck, liver or kidney cancer. The CDR3: CASSQVGGRGSREQYF. In DNA, the CDR3 is TGTGCCAGCAGCCAGGTGGGAGGGAGGGGATCTAGGGAGCAGTACTTC.